The rows below give T cell receptor beta chains drawn from one sample of a study of follicular helper T cells after annual influenza vaccination. Produced via immunoSEQ multiplex PCR; TCRdb's table is partial and in-frame only. The sample has around 4,900 clones; roughly four fifths are singletons. The sequencing used CXCR5+ CD38- circulating T follicular helper cells from blood, collected on the day of influenza vaccination. These receptors were obtained from an adult who received the influenza vaccine. Each CDR3 is given with its conserved first and last residue. The D gene is left open where the match is weak. Clone sizes are given selectively: once, few, many, or a class where the clone is expanded.

clone size,J gene,V gene,D gene,CDR3 DNA,CDR3 protein
.,TRBJ2-2,TRBV6-6,.,TGTGCCAGCCACCTTTCTAGGGGGGTCTTCGGGGAGCTGTTTTTT,CASHLSRGVFGELFF
.,TRBJ2-5,TRBV7-9,.,TGTGCCAGCAGCTCCGTTCGGTCGGGGTTACAAGAGACCCAGTACTTC,CASSSVRSGLQETQYF
few,TRBJ2-7,TRBV4-1,TRBD1,TGCGCCAGCAGCCACCCCGACAGGGGAGGCGAGCAGTACTTC,CASSHPDRGGEQYF
.,TRBJ1-1,TRBV5-4,.,TGTGCCAGCAGCTTGGCGCCGGGCACTGAAGCTTTCTTT,CASSLAPGTEAFF
.,TRBJ1-5,TRBV6-6,.,TGTGCCAGCAGTCCAACAGGTCGGAATCAGCCCCAGCATTTT,CASSPTGRNQPQHF
few,TRBJ1-5,TRBV5-5,.,TGTGCCAGCAGCGTTAGGGTGGACGGCAATCAGCCCCAGCATTTT,CASSVRVDGNQPQHF
.,TRBJ1-2,TRBV5-1,.,TGCGCCAGCAGCTCCCAAGGGGGGAATGGCTACACCTTC,CASSSQGGNGYTF
.,TRBJ2-1,TRBV19,.,TGTGCCACCAAGTGGGGTAGAGGGGGAGTGGGGCAGCAGTTCTTC,CATKWGRGGVGQQFF
.,TRBJ1-1,TRBV9,.,TGTGCCAGCAGCGTCTTACAGGGTCGCGGGGCTGAAGCTTTCTTT,CASSVLQGRGAEAFF
.,TRBJ2-2,TRBV6-5,.,TGTGCCAGCAGTTTCGGACGGTTGAACACCGGGGAGCTGTTTTTT,CASSFGRLNTGELFF
few,TRBJ1-6,TRBV27,.,TGTGCCAGCAGGGGGGGATTTTCACCCCTCCACTTT,CASRGGFSPLHF
.,TRBJ1-1,TRBV9,.,TGTGCCAGCAGCGTAGTCGACAGAAAGAACACTGAAGCTTTCTTT,CASSVVDRKNTEAFF
.,TRBJ1-1,TRBV7-8,.,TGTGCCAGCAGCTTAGCGCGCAGTCGAGGGGGGGTCTCTGAAGCTTTCTTT,CASSLARSRGGVSEAFF
.,TRBJ1-2,TRBV11-1,TRBD1,TGTGCCAGCAGCCCTAGACAGGGGTACAGCTACACCTTC,CASSPRQGYSYTF
.,TRBJ2-3,TRBV2,TRBD2,TGTGCCAGCACCGGCGGTATAGCGGGGGGGCGGGGAGATACGCAGTATTTT,CASTGGIAGGRGDTQYF
few,TRBJ1-3,TRBV10-2,TRBD1,TGCGCCAGCAGTTCACAGGGGTCCTCTGGAAACACCATATATTTT,CASSSQGSSGNTIYF
.,TRBJ1-1,TRBV2,.,TGTGCCAGCAGTCTCGAAGGGTATCCGATTCGGAACACTGAAGCTTTCTTT,CASSLEGYPIRNTEAFF
.,TRBJ1-1,TRBV11-2,TRBD1,TGTGCCAGCAGCCAGACAGGGGACACTGAAGCTTTCTTT,CASSQTGDTEAFF
.,TRBJ1-6,TRBV19,.,TGTGCCAGTGCAGAGCTACCTAATTCACCCCTCCACTTT,CASAELPNSPLHF
.,TRBJ2-5,TRBV5-1,.,TGCGCCAGCAGCTCAGCGGCCCGGGAGACCCAGTACTTC,CASSSAARETQYF
.,TRBJ2-7,TRBV4-3,TRBD1,TGCGCCAGCAGCCAAGGCTCGGGACAGGGCGGCTACGAGCAGTACTTC,CASSQGSGQGGYEQYF
once,TRBJ1-5,TRBV4-3,TRBD1,TGCGCCAGCAGCCAAGAACCGGGTACGACAGGGGTCGGACAGCCCCAGCATTTT,CASSQEPGTTGVGQPQHF
.,TRBJ1-2,TRBV9,.,TGTGCCAGCAGCGTAGATCGGGGTCGGCGTGGCTACACCTTC,CASSVDRGRRGYTF
.,TRBJ1-1,TRBV5-8,.,TGTGCCAGCAGCTTGGGTTCCAGCTTCTCAATCGCTTTCTTT,CASSLGSSFSIAFF
.,TRBJ1-2,TRBV7-2,.,TGTGCCAGCAGCTTGGACGGGAACTATGGCTACACCTTC,CASSLDGNYGYTF
.,TRBJ2-6,TRBV19,.,TGTGCCAGTAGGCAGGGAGAGGGTGGGGCCAACGTCCTGACTTTC,CASRQGEGGANVLTF
.,TRBJ2-1,TRBV19,TRBD1,TGTGCCAGTAGTATTCAGGGGGCAACCTACAATGAGCAGTTCTTC,CASSIQGATYNEQFF
.,TRBJ1-1,TRBV7-6,.,TGTGCCAGCAGCTTATCCGGTCGTGGGACCGGACCGTCACGGAACACTGAAGCTTTCTTT,CASSLSGRGTGPSRNTEAFF
.,TRBJ2-5,TRBV20-1,.,TGCAGTGCGGGGGGACAAGAGACCCAGTACTTC,CSAGGQETQYF
.,TRBJ2-6,TRBV5-1,TRBD1,TGCGCCAGCACCCTTCGGAGTACAGGGGCAGGGGCCAACGTCCTGACTTTC,CASTLRSTGAGANVLTF
.,TRBJ1-1,TRBV6-6,.,TGTGCCAGCTTGAGAGGGGGTGGCTACACTGAAGCTTTCTTT,CASLRGGGYTEAFF
few,TRBJ1-6,TRBV11-2,TRBD1,TGTGCCAGCACCCCGTCGGGGACAGGGGATTCACCCCTCCACTTT,CASTPSGTGDSPLHF
few,TRBJ2-7,TRBV18,TRBD1,TGTGCCAGCTCAAGGACAGGGGGCCAGGTCGAGCAGTACTTC,CASSRTGGQVEQYF
.,TRBJ2-3,TRBV4-2,.,TGTGCCAGCAGCCAAGATTGGCTAGTACCAGATACGCAGTATTTT,CASSQDWLVPDTQYF
.,TRBJ1-1,TRBV6-5,.,TGTGCCAGCCGAGCTCACACTGAAGCTTTCTTT,CASRAHTEAFF
few,TRBJ1-6,TRBV6-5,TRBD1,TGTGCCAGCAGGGCGGGGGACAGGTCCAAGCCCCTCCACTTT,CASRAGDRSKPLHF
.,TRBJ1-3,TRBV5-5,.,TGTGCCAGCATCAGGGACGGAGACTCTGGAAACACCATATATTTT,CASIRDGDSGNTIYF